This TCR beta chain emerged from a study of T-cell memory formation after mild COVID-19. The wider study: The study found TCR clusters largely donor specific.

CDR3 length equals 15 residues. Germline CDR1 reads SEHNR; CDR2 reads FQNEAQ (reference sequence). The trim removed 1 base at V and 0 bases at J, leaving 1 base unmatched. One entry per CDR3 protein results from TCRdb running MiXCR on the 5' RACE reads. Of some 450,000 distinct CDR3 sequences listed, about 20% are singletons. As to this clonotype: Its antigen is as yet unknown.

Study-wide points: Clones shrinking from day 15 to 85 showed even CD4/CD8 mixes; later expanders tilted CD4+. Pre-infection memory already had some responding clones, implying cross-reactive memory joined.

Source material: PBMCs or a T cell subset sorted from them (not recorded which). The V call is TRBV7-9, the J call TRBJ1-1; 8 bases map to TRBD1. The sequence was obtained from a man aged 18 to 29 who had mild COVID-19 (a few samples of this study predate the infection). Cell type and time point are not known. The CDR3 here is CASSLEQGVNTEAFF. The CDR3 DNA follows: TGTGCCAGCAGCTTAGAACAGGGGGTGAACACTGAAGCTTTCTTT. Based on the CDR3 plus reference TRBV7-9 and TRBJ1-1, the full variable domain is DTGVSQNPRHKITKRGQNVTFRCDPISEHNRLYWYRQTLGQGPEFLTYFQNEAQLEKSRLLSDRFSAERPKGSFSTLEIQRTEQGDSAMYLCASSLEQGVNTEAFFGQGTRLTVV.